This passage covers 12 T cell receptor beta chains from one sample sequenced in a study of cytomegalovirus exposure and HLA in healthy donors. Primers: 60 Vbeta forward and 13 Jbeta reverse. Data came from immunoSEQ multiplex PCR; TCRdb stores just in-frame clones and leaves some out. The data hold 150,000 to 200,000 clones, with nearly 80% observed a single time. What was sequenced was PBMCs. These receptors were obtained from a woman aged 40 to 50 in good health and CMV-seronegative.

This chain joins TRBV5-4 and TRBJ2-1; TRBD2 agrees at 7 bases. The trim removed 2 bases at V and 4 bases at J, leaving 6 bases unmatched. The CDR3 has 15 residues. Germline CDR1 reads SGHNT; CDR2 reads YYREEE (reference sequence). The CDR3 region is CASSLGEGAYNEQFF. The CDR3 coding sequence is TGTGCCAGCAGCTTAGGGGAGGGAGCATACAATGAGCAGTTCTTC.

The chain is built from TRBV7-7 and TRBJ2-2, with 12 bases that match TRBD2. This CDR3 has 16 residues. CDR1 is SSHAT and CDR2 is FNYEAQ in the germline V gene (reference sequence). After removal of 1 base from V and 6 bases from J, the junction contained 3 bases not matched to a gene. CDR3 residues: CASSLDGTSGSGELFF. In DNA form, the CDR3 reads TGTGCCAGCAGCTTAGATGGGACTAGCGGGTCCGGGGAGCTGTTTTTT.

This clone showed up just a few times. V is TRBV4-1 and J is TRBJ1-5; the D is unclear. The CDR3 has 14 amino acids. Germline-derived CDR1 and CDR2 are MGHRA and YSYEKL. The V and J ends lost 0 bases and 5 bases respectively, with 8 bases between them. The CDR3 protein is CASSQEREHQPQHF. DNA of the CDR3: TGCGCCAGCAGCCAAGAACGAGAGCATCAGCCCCAGCATTTT.

The V and J genes are TRBV7-2 and TRBJ2-5; 11 positions agree with TRBD2. CDR3 length: 15 amino acids. V gave up 5 bases and J gave up 6 bases; unmatched junction bases: 8. CDR1 and CDR2 (germline): SGHTA, FQGNSA. The CDR3 region is CASSTSTSGVQTQYF. The CDR3 DNA reads TGTGCCAGCAGCACATCGACTAGCGGGGTACAGACCCAGTACTTC.

V usage is TRBV5-6 and J usage is TRBJ1-4; perhaps TRBD1 as D (5 bases). Germline CDR1 SGHDT, CDR2 YYEEEE. The CDR3 consists of 13 residues. Between the trimmed V and J ends, which lost 0 bases and 8 bases, there was a span of 8 bases. The CDR3, as DNA: TGTGCCAGCAGCTTGGGACGGACAGAAAAACTGTTTTTT. Translation gives CASSLGRTEKLFF.

Only a few counts were recorded for this clone. The chain employs TRBV30 and TRBJ1-4; 12 bases are shared with TRBD1. The CDR3 consists of 16 residues. Germline CDR1 and CDR2: GTSNPN and SVGIG (reference sequence). The J segment lost 7 bases and the V segment lost 0 bases, leaving 6 bases of the junction unmatched. The CDR3 nucleotides read TGTGCCTGGAGTGTACACCCGGGACAGGGGGCTGAAAAACTGTTTTTT. Translation: CAWSVHPGQGAEKLFF.

The chain recombines TRBV18 with TRBJ2-5; perhaps TRBD1 as D (5 bases). Between the trimmed V and J ends, which lost 2 bases and 7 bases, there was a span of 11 bases. This CDR3 has 13 amino acids. Germline values: CDR1 KGHSH, CDR2 LQKENI. The CDR3 region is CASSPGAEVTQYF. CDR3 DNA sequence: TGTGCCAGCTCACCAGGGGCGGAAGTGACCCAGTACTTC.

The J gene is TRBJ2-3, the V gene TRBV11-3, with D possibly matching TRBD1 (6 bases). This CDR3 is built from 16 residues. V gave up 6 bases and J gave up 4 bases, with 20 bases separating them. Germline V gives CDR1 SGHNT, CDR2 YENEEA. The CDR3 DNA reads as TGTGCCAGCAGTTGGGGGCGGGTAGTCGTCCCAGATACGCAGTATTTT. Its translation: CASSWGRVVVPDTQYF.

This sequence joins TRBV10-3 and TRBJ2-7, with TRBD2 matching 8 bases. The CDR3 is made up of 15 amino acids. V trimming: 2 bases; J trimming: 6 bases; junction bases outside the gene matches: 9. Germline CDR1 is ENHRY and CDR2 is SYGVKD. CDR3 bases: TGTGCCATCAGTGAGCGGGTAGCGGGAAACTCCGAGCAGTACTTC. The encoded protein is CAISERVAGNSEQYF.

The CDR3 DNA follows: TGTGCCAGCAGCTTGTGGGGGGGACCTTCCTACGAGCAGTACTTC. Translating it yields CASSLWGGPSYEQYF. The chain links TRBV5-5 to TRBJ2-7, with 7 bases fitting TRBD2. The germline V gene has CDR1 SGHKS and CDR2 YYEKEE (reference sequence). There are 15 residues in the CDR3. V shed 1 base, J shed 1 base, and the junction held 5 bases outside the gene matches.

V is TRBV12-5 and J is TRBJ1-6; D is undetermined. Germline V gives CDR1 LGHNT, CDR2 FRNRAP. Trimming shortened V by 0 bases and J by 2 bases, and 11 bases separated the two germline ends. The CDR3 is made up of 17 amino acids. The CDR3 protein is CASGLVVSRPYNSPLHF. The DNA of the CDR3 is TGTGCTAGTGGTTTGGTTGTGTCTAGGCCCTATAATTCACCCCTCCACTTT.

This clone was counted once. The CDR3 DNA is TGTGCCAGCAGTTCCTCGGGCCGAAGCGGTGGCTACACCTTC. It is translated as CASSSSGRSGGYTF. The gene calls are TRBV28 and TRBJ1-2, with D unclear. CDR3 size: 14 residues. Trimming removed 4 bases from V and 7 bases from J, with 16 bases in between. Germline V CDR1 and CDR2: MDHEN, SYDVKM.